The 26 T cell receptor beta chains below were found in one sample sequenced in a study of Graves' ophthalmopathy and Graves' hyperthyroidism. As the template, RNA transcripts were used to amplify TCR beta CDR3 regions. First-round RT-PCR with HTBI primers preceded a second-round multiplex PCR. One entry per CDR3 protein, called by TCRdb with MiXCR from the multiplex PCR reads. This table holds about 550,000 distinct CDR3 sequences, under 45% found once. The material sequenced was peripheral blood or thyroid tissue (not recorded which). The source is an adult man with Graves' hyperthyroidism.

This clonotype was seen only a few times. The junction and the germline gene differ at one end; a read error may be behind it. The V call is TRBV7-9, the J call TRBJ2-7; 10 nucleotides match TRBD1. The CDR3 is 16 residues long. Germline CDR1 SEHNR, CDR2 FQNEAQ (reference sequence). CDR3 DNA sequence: TGCGCCAGCAGCTACGGGACAGGGGAGGGCTCCTACGAGCAGTACTTC. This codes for CASSYGTGEGSYEQYF.

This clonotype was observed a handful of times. CDR3 residues: CASNLPGTSGRSDTGELFF. CDR3 sequence (DNA): TGTGCCAGTAACCTCCCCGGGACTAGCGGGAGGTCTGACACCGGGGAGCTGTTTTTT. The genes are TRBV19 and TRBJ2-2, with 15 bases identical to TRBD2. The CDR3 is 19 residues long. Germline values: CDR1 LNHDA, CDR2 SQIVND (reference sequence). The J segment lost 3 bases and the V segment lost 7 bases, leaving 12 bases of the junction unmatched.

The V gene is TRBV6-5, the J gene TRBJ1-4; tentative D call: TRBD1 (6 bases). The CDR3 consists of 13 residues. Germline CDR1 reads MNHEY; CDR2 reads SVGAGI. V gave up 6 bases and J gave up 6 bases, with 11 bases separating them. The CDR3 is CASSPQGHEKLFF. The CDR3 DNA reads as TGTGCCAGCAGCCCACAGGGCCATGAAAAACTGTTTTTT.

The CDR3: CASSPRGSAGELFF. The CDR3 DNA sequence: TGTGCCAGCAGCCCAAGGGGGAGTGCCGGGGAGCTGTTTTTT. This sequence joins TRBV9 and TRBJ2-2; the D gene is possibly TRBD1 (6 bases). The V and J ends lost 4 bases and 6 bases respectively, with 13 bases between them. Looked up from germline, CDR1 is SGDLS and CDR2 is YYNGEE. CDR3 length equals 14 residues.

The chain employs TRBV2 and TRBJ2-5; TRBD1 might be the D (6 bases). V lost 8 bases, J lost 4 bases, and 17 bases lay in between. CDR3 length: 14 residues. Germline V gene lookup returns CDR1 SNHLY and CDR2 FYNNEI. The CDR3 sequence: CASLGTGRGETQYF. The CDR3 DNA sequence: TGTGCCAGCTTAGGCACAGGGAGAGGAGAGACCCAGTACTTC.

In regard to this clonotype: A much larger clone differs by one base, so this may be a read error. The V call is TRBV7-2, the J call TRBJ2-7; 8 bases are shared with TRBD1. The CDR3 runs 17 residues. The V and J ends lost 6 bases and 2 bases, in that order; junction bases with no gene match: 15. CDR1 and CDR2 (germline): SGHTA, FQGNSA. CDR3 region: CASSMYPVVTGAYEQYF. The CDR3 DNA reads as TGTGCCAGCAGTATGTACCCCGTCGTGACAGGGGCCTACGAGCAGTACTTC.

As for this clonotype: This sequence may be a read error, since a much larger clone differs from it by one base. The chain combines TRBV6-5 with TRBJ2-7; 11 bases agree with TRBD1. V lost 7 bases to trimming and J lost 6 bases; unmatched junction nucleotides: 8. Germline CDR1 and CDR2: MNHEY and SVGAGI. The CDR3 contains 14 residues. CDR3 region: CASNPGQGVGEQYF. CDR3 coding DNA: TGTGCCAGCAACCCGGGACAGGGGGTCGGCGAGCAGTACTTC.

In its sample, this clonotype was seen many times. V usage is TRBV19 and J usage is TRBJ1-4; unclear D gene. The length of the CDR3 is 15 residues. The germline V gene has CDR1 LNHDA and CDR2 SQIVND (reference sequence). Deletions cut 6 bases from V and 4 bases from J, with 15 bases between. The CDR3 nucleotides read TGTGCCAGTAGGATTGCGGCGGATCATAATGAAAAACTGTTTTTT. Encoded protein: CASRIAADHNEKLFF.

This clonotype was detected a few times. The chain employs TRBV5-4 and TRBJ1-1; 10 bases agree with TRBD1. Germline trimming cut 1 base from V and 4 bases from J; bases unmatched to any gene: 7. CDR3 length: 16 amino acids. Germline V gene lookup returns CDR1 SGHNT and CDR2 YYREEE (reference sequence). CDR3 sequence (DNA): TGTGCCAGCAGCTTGAGGGGACAGGGGTCCGGCACTGAAGCTTTCTTT. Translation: CASSLRGQGSGTEAFF.

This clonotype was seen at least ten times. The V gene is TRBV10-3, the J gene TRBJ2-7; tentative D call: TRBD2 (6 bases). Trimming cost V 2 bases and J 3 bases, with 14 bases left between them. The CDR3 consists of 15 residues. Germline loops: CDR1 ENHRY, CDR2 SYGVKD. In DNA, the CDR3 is TGTGCCATCAGTGAGGCGGGACTGCCCTACTACGAGCAGTACTTC. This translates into CAISEAGLPYYEQYF.

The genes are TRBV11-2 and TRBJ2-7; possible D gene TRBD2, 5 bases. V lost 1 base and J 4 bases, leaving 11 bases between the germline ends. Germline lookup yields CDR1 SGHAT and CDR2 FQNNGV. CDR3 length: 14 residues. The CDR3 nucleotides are TGTGCCAGCAGCTTAGTAGCGCTACATTACGAGCAGTACTTC. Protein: CASSLVALHYEQYF.

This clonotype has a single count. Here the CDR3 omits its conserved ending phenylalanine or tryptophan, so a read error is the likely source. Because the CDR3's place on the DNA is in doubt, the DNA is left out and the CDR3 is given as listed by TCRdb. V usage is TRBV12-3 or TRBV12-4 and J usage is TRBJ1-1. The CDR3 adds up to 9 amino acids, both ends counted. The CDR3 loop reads CASSSGSYN.

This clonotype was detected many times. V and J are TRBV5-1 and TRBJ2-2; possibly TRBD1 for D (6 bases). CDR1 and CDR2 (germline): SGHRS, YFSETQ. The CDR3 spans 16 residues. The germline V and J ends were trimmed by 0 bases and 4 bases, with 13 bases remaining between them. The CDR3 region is CASSLVGRGSTGELFF. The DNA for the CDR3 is TGCGCCAGCAGCTTGGTGGGCAGGGGATCCACCGGGGAGCTGTTTTTT.

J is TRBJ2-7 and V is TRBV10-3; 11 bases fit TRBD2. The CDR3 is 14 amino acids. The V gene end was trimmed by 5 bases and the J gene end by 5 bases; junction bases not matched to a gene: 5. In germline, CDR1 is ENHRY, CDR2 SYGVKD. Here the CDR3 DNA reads TGTGCCATCAGTTTTCTAGCGGGAGGAAACGAGCAGTACTTC. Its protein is CAISFLAGGNEQYF.

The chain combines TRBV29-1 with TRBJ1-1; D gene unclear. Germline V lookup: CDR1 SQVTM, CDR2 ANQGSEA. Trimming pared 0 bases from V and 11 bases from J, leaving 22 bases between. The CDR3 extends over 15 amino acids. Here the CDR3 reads CSVEDPSGNTGDAFF. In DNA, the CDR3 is TGCAGCGTTGAAGATCCTAGCGGGAACACCGGGGATGCTTTCTTT.

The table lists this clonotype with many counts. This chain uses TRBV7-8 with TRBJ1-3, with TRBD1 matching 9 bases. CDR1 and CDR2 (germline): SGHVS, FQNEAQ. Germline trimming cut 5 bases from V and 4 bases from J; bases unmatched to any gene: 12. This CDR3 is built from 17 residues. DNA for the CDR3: TGTGCCAGCAGCCCCTACCAAACAGGGGGCCGCGGAAACACCATATATTTT. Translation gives CASSPYQTGGRGNTIYF.

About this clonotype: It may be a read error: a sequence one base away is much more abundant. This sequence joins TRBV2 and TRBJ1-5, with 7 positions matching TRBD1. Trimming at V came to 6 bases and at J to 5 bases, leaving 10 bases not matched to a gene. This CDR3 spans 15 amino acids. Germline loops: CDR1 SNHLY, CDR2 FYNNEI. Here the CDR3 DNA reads TGTGCCAGCAGAACGACAGGGATGGGCGATCAGCCCCAGCATTTT. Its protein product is CASRTTGMGDQPQHF.

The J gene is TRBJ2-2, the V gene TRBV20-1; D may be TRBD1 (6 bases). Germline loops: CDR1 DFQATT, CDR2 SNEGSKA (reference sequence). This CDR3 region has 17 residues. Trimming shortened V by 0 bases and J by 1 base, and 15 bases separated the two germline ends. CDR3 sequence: CSARDLARGQNTGELFF. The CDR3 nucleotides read TGCAGTGCTAGAGATCTGGCCAGGGGCCAGAACACCGGGGAGCTGTTTTTT.

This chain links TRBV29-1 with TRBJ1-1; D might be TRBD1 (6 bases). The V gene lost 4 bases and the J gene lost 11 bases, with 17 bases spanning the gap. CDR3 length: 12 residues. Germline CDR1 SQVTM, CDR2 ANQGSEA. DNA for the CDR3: TGCAGCGTTGGAACTTCAGGGGTCTCGGCTTTCTTT. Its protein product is CSVGTSGVSAFF.

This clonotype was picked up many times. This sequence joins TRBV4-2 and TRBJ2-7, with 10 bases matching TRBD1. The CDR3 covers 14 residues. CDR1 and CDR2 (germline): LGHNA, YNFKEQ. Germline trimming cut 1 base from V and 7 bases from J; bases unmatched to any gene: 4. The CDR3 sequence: CASSQGQGADEQYF. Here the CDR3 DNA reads TGTGCCAGCAGCCAAGGACAGGGGGCTGATGAGCAGTACTTC.

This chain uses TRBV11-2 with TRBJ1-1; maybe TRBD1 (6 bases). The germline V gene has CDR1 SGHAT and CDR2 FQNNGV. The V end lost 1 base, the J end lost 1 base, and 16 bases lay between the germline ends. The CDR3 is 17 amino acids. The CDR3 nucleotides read TGTGCCAGCAGCTTAGCCGTGTTAACGGGGGCGAACACTGAAGCTTTCTTT. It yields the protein CASSLAVLTGANTEAFF.

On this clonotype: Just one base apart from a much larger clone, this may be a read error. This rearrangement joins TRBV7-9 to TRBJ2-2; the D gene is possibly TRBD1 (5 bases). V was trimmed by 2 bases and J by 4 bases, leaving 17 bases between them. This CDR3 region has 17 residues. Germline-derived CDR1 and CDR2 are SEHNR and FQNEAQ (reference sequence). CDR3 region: CASSLLHRQSTTGELFF. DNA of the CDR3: TGTGCCAGCAGCTTATTGCATAGACAGTCAACCACCGGGGAGCTGTTTTTT.

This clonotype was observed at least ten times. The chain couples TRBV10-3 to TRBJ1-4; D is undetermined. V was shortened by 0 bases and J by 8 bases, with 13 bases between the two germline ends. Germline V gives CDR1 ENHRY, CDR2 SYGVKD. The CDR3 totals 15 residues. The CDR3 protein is CAISESYTRIEKLFF. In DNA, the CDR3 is TGTGCCATCAGTGAGTCGTATACAAGGATCGAAAAACTGTTTTTT.

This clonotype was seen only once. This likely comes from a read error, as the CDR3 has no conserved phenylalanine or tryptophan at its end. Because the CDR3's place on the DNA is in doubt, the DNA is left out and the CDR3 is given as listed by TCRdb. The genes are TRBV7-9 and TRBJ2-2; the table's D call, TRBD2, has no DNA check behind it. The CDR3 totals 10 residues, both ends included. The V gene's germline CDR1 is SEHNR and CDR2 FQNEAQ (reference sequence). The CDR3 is CVSSSSPGLA.

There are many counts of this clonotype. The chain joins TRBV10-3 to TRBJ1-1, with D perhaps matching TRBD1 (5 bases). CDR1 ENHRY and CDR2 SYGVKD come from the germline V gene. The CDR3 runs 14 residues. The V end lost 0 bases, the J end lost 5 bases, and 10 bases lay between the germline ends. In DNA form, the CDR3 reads TGTGCCATCAGTGAGTCGGGGGGGTGGACTGAAGCTTTCTTT. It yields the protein CAISESGGWTEAFF.

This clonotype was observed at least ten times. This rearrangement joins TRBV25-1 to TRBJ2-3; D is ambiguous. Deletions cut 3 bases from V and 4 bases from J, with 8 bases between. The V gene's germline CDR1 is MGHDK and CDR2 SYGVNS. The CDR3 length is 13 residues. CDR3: CASSDMGPDTQYF. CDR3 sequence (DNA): TGTGCCAGCAGTGATATGGGCCCAGATACGCAGTATTTT.